This passage covers 24 T cell receptor beta chains from one sample sequenced in a study of cytomegalovirus exposure and HLA in healthy donors. Amplification used 60 Vbeta primers and 13 Jbeta primers. Assay: immunoSEQ multiplex PCR; the TCRdb copy retains only in-frame clones and omits some. Of approximately 200,000 clones in the sample, over 65% were seen once. The sample comprised PBMCs. These receptors were collected from a man aged 35 to 55 in good health and CMV-seronegative.

This clone was seen a few times. The J gene is TRBJ1-2, the V gene TRBV28, with 7 bases aligning to TRBD1. The junction had 18 bases not matched to a gene; V was cut back by 7 bases and J by 7 bases. The CDR3 runs to 16 residues. The germline CDR1 and CDR2 sequences are MDHEN and SYDVKM. CDR3 loop: CASTQGGIGYVGGYTF. The CDR3 nucleotides read TGTGCCAGCACCCAGGGGGGTATAGGTTACGTCGGTGGCTACACCTTC.

The chain combines TRBV9 with TRBJ2-7; 8 bases map to TRBD2. The V segment lost 0 bases and the J segment 4 bases; nucleotides outside the gene matches: 3. There are 14 residues in the CDR3. The V gene's germline CDR1 is SGDLS and CDR2 YYNGEE. The CDR3 nucleotides are TGTGCCAGCAGCGTAGCGGGAGGGCCGTACGAGCAGTACTTC. Translated: CASSVAGGPYEQYF.

V and J are TRBV4-1 and TRBJ1-1; perhaps TRBD1 as D (6 bases). Trimming pared 4 bases from V and 5 bases from J, leaving 26 bases between. The CDR3 sequence is 18 residues long. Per germline, CDR1 MGHRA and CDR2 YSYEKL. The CDR3 DNA reads TGCGCCAGCAGCCTACCGAAAGGGGGGGTCGGGCCGGGAACTGAAGCTTTCTTT. Translation gives CASSLPKGGVGPGTEAFF.

The V gene is TRBV4-1, the J gene TRBJ2-2; possibly TRBD1 for D (5 bases). Germline-derived CDR1 and CDR2 are MGHRA and YSYEKL. Trimming removed 4 bases from V and 4 bases from J, with 13 bases in between. CDR3 length: 15 amino acids. CDR3 amino acids: CASSLGHPSTGELFF. The CDR3 DNA reads as TGCGCCAGCAGCCTCGGACACCCGAGCACCGGGGAGCTGTTTTTT.

CDR3 residues: CASASEDYSGANVLTF. Here the CDR3 DNA reads TGTGCCAGCGCGTCGGAGGATTACTCTGGGGCCAACGTCCTGACTTTC. The rearrangement links TRBV5-4 to TRBJ2-6; maybe TRBD2 (5 bases). V was clipped by 7 bases and J by 0 bases, with 14 bases between them. CDR3 length: 16 amino acids. CDR1 is SGHNT and CDR2 is YYREEE in the germline V gene (reference sequence).

The V and J genes are TRBV29-1 and TRBJ2-5; 14 bases are shared with TRBD2. Per the germline V gene, CDR1 is SQVTM and CDR2 is ANQGSEA. V dropped 5 bases and J dropped 1; count of bases not matched to a gene: 6. This CDR3 is built from 16 residues. The chain's CDR3 is CSVSGLAGGSQETQYF. In DNA form, the CDR3 reads TGCAGCGTTTCAGGACTAGCGGGGGGCTCCCAAGAGACCCAGTACTTC.

This clone was counted once. The genes are TRBV10-3 and TRBJ2-3, with 11 bases identical to TRBD1. This CDR3 region has 15 residues. V was clipped by 6 bases and J by 1 base; unmatched bases: 3. Germline lookup yields CDR1 ENHRY and CDR2 SYGVKD. CDR3 sequence: CAIRGQGGRTDTQYF. CDR3 coding DNA: TGTGCCATCAGGGGACAGGGGGGACGCACAGATACGCAGTATTTT.

V usage is TRBV19 and J usage is TRBJ2-3; D unclear. Trimming stripped 4 bases from V and 0 bases from J, with 11 bases between. The V gene's germline CDR1 is LNHDA and CDR2 SQIVND (reference sequence). The CDR3 contains 15 residues. DNA of the CDR3: TGTGCCAGTAGTAAGCGCCGAGGTAGCACAGATACGCAGTATTTT. Amino acids: CASSKRRGSTDTQYF. Based on the CDR3 plus reference TRBV19 and TRBJ2-3, the full variable domain is DGGITQSPKYLFRKEGQNVTLSCEQNLNHDAMYWYRQDPGQGLRLIYYSQIVNDFQKGDIAEGYSVSREKKESFPLTVTSAQKNPTAFYLCASSKRRGSTDTQYFGPGTRLTVL.

CDR3: CASSLPGLLYNEQFF. The CDR3, as DNA: TGTGCCAGCAGCTTACCAGGGTTACTCTACAATGAGCAGTTCTTC. This rearrangement joins TRBV7-9 to TRBJ2-1, with a tentative D call TRBD1 (5 bases). Looked up from germline, CDR1 is SEHNR and CDR2 is FQNEAQ (reference sequence). CDR3 length: 15 amino acids. The V gene lost 2 bases and the J gene lost 3 bases, with 11 bases spanning the gap.

The J gene is TRBJ2-7, the V gene TRBV10-3; 8 bases fit TRBD1. CDR1 and CDR2 (germline): ENHRY, SYGVKD. J was trimmed by 4 bases and V by 3 bases; bases with no gene match: 5. The CDR3 loop spans 14 amino acids. This CDR3 reads CAISDHNRGYEQYF. CDR3 coding DNA: TGTGCCATCAGTGACCATAACAGGGGGTACGAGCAGTACTTC.

V and J are TRBV14 and TRBJ2-7; D is undetermined. The CDR3 loop spans 14 amino acids. V was clipped by 1 base and J by 2 bases, with 9 bases between them. Germline V gives CDR1 SGHDN, CDR2 FVKESK. CDR3 DNA: TGTGCCAGCAGCCAAGTACTGGGCGCCTACGAGCAGTACTTC. Its translation: CASSQVLGAYEQYF. Full variable domain (remainder filled in from reference TRBV14 and TRBJ2-7): EAGVTQFPSHSVIEKGQTVTLRCDPISGHDNLYWYRRVMGKEIKFLLHFVKESKQDESGMPNNRFLAERTGGTYSTLKVQPAELEDSGVYFCASSQVLGAYEQYFGPGTRLTVT.

The chain combines TRBV6-5 with TRBJ2-1; 7 positions match TRBD1. Per the germline V gene, CDR1 is MNHEY and CDR2 is SVGAGI. With 6 bases clipped from V and 9 bases from J, the junction kept 11 bases outside the gene matches. CDR3 length: 14 amino acids. CDR3 residues: CASRPRGPEGEQFF. The DNA of the CDR3 is TGTGCCAGCAGACCGAGGGGGCCTGAGGGTGAGCAGTTCTTC.

The chain has TRBV7-3 and TRBJ1-6; D gene uncertain. The CDR3 sequence is 14 residues long. Germline V CDR1 and CDR2: SGHTA, FQGTGA. V lost 2 bases, J lost 3 bases, and 5 bases lay in between. Written as DNA, the CDR3 is TGTGCCAGCAGCTTAGAGCTCTATAATTCACCCCTCCACTTT. Encoded protein: CASSLELYNSPLHF.

The chain couples TRBV19 to TRBJ2-7; D unclear. The germline V and J ends were trimmed by 4 bases and 2 bases, with 9 bases remaining between them. The germline V gene has CDR1 LNHDA and CDR2 SQIVND (reference sequence). The CDR3 has 13 amino acids. In nucleotides, the CDR3 is TGTGCCAGTAGTAATCAAAGAGCCTACGAGCAGTACTTC. Protein: CASSNQRAYEQYF.

The chain couples TRBV5-1 to TRBJ2-3; unclear D gene. Trimming shortened V by 0 bases and J by 2 bases, and 10 bases separated the two germline ends. Germline V gene lookup returns CDR1 SGHRS and CDR2 YFSETQ. CDR3 length: 15 amino acids. CDR3: CASSLDGDSTDTQYF. The CDR3 DNA sequence: TGCGCCAGCAGCTTGGACGGAGACTCCACAGATACGCAGTATTTT.

The CDR3 coding sequence is TGCGCCAGCAGCCAATCACCCGGAGCTTCTTTGCACTATGGCTACACCTTC. This encodes CASSQSPGASLHYGYTF. The chain carries TRBV4-1 and TRBJ1-2; D is uncertain. The germline V and J ends were trimmed by 2 bases and 3 bases, with 19 bases remaining between them. This CDR3 is built from 17 residues. Germline loops: CDR1 MGHRA, CDR2 YSYEKL.

The chain uses TRBV5-6 and TRBJ2-1; the match to TRBD2 covers 8 bases. Germline V lookup: CDR1 SGHDT, CDR2 YYEEEE. J was trimmed by 1 base and V by 0 bases; bases with no gene match: 3. This CDR3 is built from 16 residues. The CDR3 is CASSLGREGSYNEQFF. The CDR3 bases are TGTGCCAGCAGCTTGGGACGGGAGGGGTCCTACAATGAGCAGTTCTTC.

The chain has TRBV10-2 and TRBJ2-1, with TRBD2 matching 12 bases. Trimming took 6 bases from V and 8 from J; bases not matched to a gene: 2. The CDR3 sequence is 13 residues long. The germline gives CDR1 WSHSY, CDR2 SAAADI. CDR3 nucleotide sequence: TGCGCCAGCAGACTAGCGGGAGGCCATGAGCAGTTCTTC. It yields the protein CASRLAGGHEQFF.

The rearrangement joins TRBV27 to TRBJ1-5; TRBD1 agrees at 9 bases. Germline CDR1 reads MNHEY; CDR2 reads SMNVEV (reference sequence). This CDR3 is built from 14 residues. Trimming took 6 bases from V and 6 from J; bases not matched to a gene: 6. The CDR3 bases are TGTGCCAGCAGGGGGGGACAGGGCCCTCAGCCCCAGCATTTT. It codes for CASRGGQGPQPQHF.

V and J are TRBV5-6 and TRBJ1-2; TRBD1 matches 12 bases. V lost 1 base, J lost 3 bases, and 10 bases stayed unmatched. The CDR3 contains 18 residues. Germline lookup yields CDR1 SGHDT and CDR2 YYEEEE. The CDR3 region is CASSLLGTGGLSDYGYTF. CDR3 nucleotides: TGTGCCAGCAGCTTGTTAGGGACAGGGGGCCTCAGCGACTATGGCTACACCTTC.

This clone was counted a few times. This chain connects TRBV9 to TRBJ2-2, with TRBD2 matching over 8 bases. From germline, CDR1 is SGDLS and CDR2 YYNGEE. V was pared by 0 bases and J by 6 bases, with 10 bases of the junction left unmatched. The CDR3 has 17 amino acids. CDR3 amino acids: CASSVGSGGPKAGELFF. DNA for the CDR3: TGTGCCAGCAGCGTAGGATCGGGGGGGCCTAAAGCCGGGGAGCTGTTTTTT.

CDR3 sequence (DNA): TGTGCCAGCACCGGAGCGGGGGGGCTTAATGAGCAGTTCTTC. Its translation: CASTGAGGLNEQFF. The gene calls are TRBV9 and TRBJ2-1; 10 bases map to TRBD2. V shed 6 bases, J shed 7 bases, and the junction held 7 bases outside the gene matches. Looked up from germline, CDR1 is SGDLS and CDR2 is YYNGEE. The CDR3 covers 14 residues.

The chain links TRBV6-5 to TRBJ2-7, with a tentative D call TRBD1 (6 bases). The CDR3 spans 13 residues. The V gene lost 7 bases and the J gene lost 0 bases, with 10 bases spanning the gap. CDR1 is MNHEY, CDR2 SVGAGI, per germline. CDR3 sequence reads: CASNQGPSYEQYF. The CDR3 DNA follows: TGTGCCAGCAACCAGGGGCCCTCCTACGAGCAGTACTTC.

V and J are TRBV27 and TRBJ2-1; D not certain. Trimming removed 5 bases from V and 10 bases from J, with 12 bases in between. The CDR3 sequence is 12 residues long. Germline loops: CDR1 MNHEY, CDR2 SMNVEV (reference sequence). CDR3 bases: TGTGCCAGCAGTCCTCTAGGTGGGGAGCAGTTCTTC. It translates to CASSPLGGEQFF.